These 31 T cell receptor beta chains were all obtained from the same sample, sequenced in a study of beta chain features in type 1 diabetes. cDNA synthesis used the whole RNA isolate, giving expressed TCRB sequences. The data were produced by immunoSEQ multiplex PCR, yet TCRdb's version contains in-frame clones alone and is incomplete. This sample has tens of thousands of clones, with around a third found just once. The sequenced sample consisted of stem cell memory CD4+ T cells from blood. The receptors were sampled from a woman aged 18 to 35 in good health.

In its sample, this clone was seen a few times. The gene calls are TRBV7-6 and TRBJ2-7; D gene ambiguous. The CDR3 is made up of 16 amino acids. Germline V gene sequence: CDR1 SGHVS, CDR2 FNYEAQ. Trimming took off 2 bases at V and 2 bases at J, with 16 bases between the two ends. This CDR3 reads CASSLSYSRPPYEQYF. CDR3 DNA: TGTGCCAGCAGCTTATCATACAGTCGCCCGCCCTACGAGCAGTACTTC.

This clone has just a few counts. The chain links TRBV4-1 to TRBJ1-4; 8 nucleotides line up with TRBD1. Germline V lookup: CDR1 MGHRA, CDR2 YSYEKL. The V gene end was trimmed by 2 bases and the J gene end by 6 bases; junction bases not matched to a gene: 5. The CDR3 extends over 15 amino acids. In DNA form, the CDR3 reads TGCGCCAGCAGCCAAACCGGGACAGGCTATGAAAAACTGTTTTTT. This translates into CASSQTGTGYEKLFF.

The chain couples TRBV5-8 to TRBJ1-1, with a tentative D call TRBD1 (6 bases). The germline V and J ends were trimmed by 1 base and 1 base, with 11 bases remaining between them. CDR3 length: 15 residues. In germline, CDR1 is SGHTS, CDR2 YDEGEE. In DNA, the CDR3 is TGTGCCAGCAGCTTGAGGGGGGGAACGAACACTGAAGCTTTCTTT. It yields the protein CASSLRGGTNTEAFF. The whole variable domain, remainder taken from reference TRBV5-8 and TRBJ1-1, is EAGVTQSPTHLIKTRGQQATLRCSPISGHTSVYWYQQALGLGLQFLLWYDEGEERNRGNFPPRFSGRQFPNYSSELNVNALELEDSALYLCASSLRGGTNTEAFFGQGTRLTVV.

This clone occurred a few times. This chain links TRBV4-2 with TRBJ2-1; D is perhaps TRBD1 (5 bases). The V end was cut by 0 bases, the J end by 6 bases, with 9 bases between. Germline-derived CDR1 and CDR2 are LGHNA and YNFKEQ. The CDR3 length is 14 residues. The CDR3 nucleotides read TGTGCCAGCAGCCAAGATTTACAGGCCAATGAGCAGTTCTTC. Its protein is CASSQDLQANEQFF.

In this sample, this clone turned up once. This rearrangement joins TRBV10-1 to TRBJ2-2; D might be TRBD2 (6 bases). The CDR3 extends over 15 amino acids. From germline, CDR1 is WNHNN and CDR2 SYGVQD (reference sequence). V was pared by 3 bases and J by 5 bases, with 13 bases between. For the CDR3, the DNA is TGCGCCAGCAGTGATCACGGGAGTGGGACCGGGGAGCTGTTTTTT. It codes for CASSDHGSGTGELFF.

This chain connects TRBV10-3 to TRBJ1-2, with TRBD1 matching over 11 bases. Germline-derived CDR1 and CDR2 are ENHRY and SYGVKD. V lost 6 bases, J lost 2 bases, and 2 bases stayed unmatched. This CDR3 has 14 amino acids. This CDR3 reads CAISRTGGNYGYTF. The CDR3 nucleotides read TGTGCCATCAGCCGGACAGGGGGCAACTATGGCTACACCTTC.

This clone was counted a few times. The V and J genes are TRBV5-4 and TRBJ2-1, with 10 bases matching TRBD2. Looked up from germline, CDR1 is SGHNT and CDR2 is YYREEE (reference sequence). Trimming at V came to 3 bases and at J to 8 bases, leaving 11 bases not matched to a gene. This CDR3 is 16 amino acids long. The CDR3 sequence: CASSSGASGSLDEQFF. The CDR3 DNA reads TGTGCCAGCAGCTCCGGGGCTAGCGGGAGTCTCGATGAGCAGTTCTTC.

There are a few counts of this clone. The chain uses TRBV2 and TRBJ2-2, with D unresolved. Per the germline V gene, CDR1 is SNHLY and CDR2 is FYNNEI. The ends were cut back, 4 bases at V and 0 bases at J, with 3 bases in the middle. The length of the CDR3 is 13 residues. The CDR3 spells CASSAANTGELFF. The DNA of the CDR3 is TGTGCCAGCAGTGCCGCGAACACCGGGGAGCTGTTTTTT.

The rearrangement joins TRBV4-1 to TRBJ2-5; 13 positions match TRBD2. Trimming at V came to 3 bases and at J to 4 bases, leaving 5 bases not matched to a gene. The CDR3 extends over 16 amino acids. Germline V gene data show CDR1 as MGHRA and CDR2 as YSYEKL. The CDR3 coding sequence is TGCGCCAGCAGCCATGTGGGACTAGCGGGGTCAGAGACCCAGTACTTC. Encoded protein: CASSHVGLAGSETQYF.

This clone was seen a few times. The J gene is TRBJ1-5, the V gene TRBV30; 10 bases align to TRBD1. J lost 7 bases, V lost 0 bases, and 6 bases had no gene match. The V gene's germline CDR1 is GTSNPN and CDR2 SVGIG (reference sequence). There are 15 residues in the CDR3. CDR3: CAWSVAGTGEQPQHF. The DNA of the CDR3 is TGTGCCTGGAGTGTCGCCGGGACAGGGGAACAGCCCCAGCATTTT. Together with reference TRBV30 and TRBJ1-5, the CDR3 gives the full variable domain: SQTIHQWPATLVQPVGSPLSLECTVEGTSNPNLYWYRQAAGRGLQLLFYSVGIGQISSEVPQNLSASRPQDRQFILSSKKLLLSDSGFYLCAWSVAGTGEQPQHFGDGTRLSIL.

This chain connects TRBV18 to TRBJ2-7; a weak D match, TRBD1 (5 bases). CDR1 and CDR2 from the germline V gene are KGHSH and LQKENI. The CDR3 is made up of 12 amino acids. Trimming shortened V by 3 bases and J by 7 bases, and 10 bases separated the two germline ends. The CDR3 is CASSPRADEQYF. In DNA, the CDR3 is TGTGCCAGCTCACCCAGGGCCGATGAGCAGTACTTC.

The chain uses TRBV15 and TRBJ2-1; 8 positions match TRBD2. CDR1 is LNHNV and CDR2 is YYDKDF in the germline V gene (reference sequence). The CDR3 runs to 15 residues. After removal of 0 bases from V and 10 bases from J, the junction contained 8 bases not matched to a gene. The CDR3 DNA reads as TGTGCCACCAGCAGAGATTCCCCCACTAGCGGCGAGCAGTTCTTC. It is translated as CATSRDSPTSGEQFF.

This clone has only a few counts. This chain joins TRBV14 and TRBJ2-1; D is undetermined. This CDR3 has 14 residues. The V gene's germline CDR1 is SGHDN and CDR2 FVKESK. Trimming left V 3 bases short and J 8 bases short, with 14 bases between. CDR3 nucleotide sequence: TGTGCCAGCAGCCAGTTACTCCGACACCATGAGCAGTTCTTC. It encodes CASSQLLRHHEQFF.

The V and J genes are TRBV6-1 and TRBJ1-1; D gene ambiguous. There are 12 residues in the CDR3. Germline lookup yields CDR1 MNHNS and CDR2 SASEGT. Trimming removed 6 bases at V and 6 bases at J, with 11 bases between. The CDR3 region has the DNA TGTGCCAGCAGCCCAAGAGGGTCTGAAGCTTTCTTT. Its protein is CASSPRGSEAFF.

The chain uses TRBV11-2 and TRBJ2-3; D is possibly TRBD1 (5 bases). V lost 1 base and J lost 6, with 11 bases in between. CDR1 is SGHAT, CDR2 FQNNGV, per germline. CDR3 length: 14 residues. The CDR3 DNA reads as TGTGCCAGCAGCTTAGCGCTAAGGGGTGATACGCAGTATTTT. As protein: CASSLALRGDTQYF.

This clone was found a few times. The chain carries TRBV5-1 and TRBJ1-1; TRBD1 matches 9 bases. The V gene's germline CDR1 is SGHRS and CDR2 YFSETQ. V lost 4 bases, J lost 5 bases, and 9 bases stayed unmatched. This CDR3 region has 15 residues. The CDR3 bases are TGCGCCAGCAGCCCCAGGACAGGGGTCGGGACTGAAGCTTTCTTT. It specifies CASSPRTGVGTEAFF.

The V gene is TRBV10-3, the J gene TRBJ1-1, with 7 bases lining up with TRBD1. Germline V gives CDR1 ENHRY, CDR2 SYGVKD. J gave up 2 bases and V 8 bases, and 11 bases lay outside the gene matches. This CDR3 contains 15 residues. DNA of the CDR3: TGTGCCATCCGGGGGCGGACAGGCTTTAACACTGAAGCTTTCTTT. Its protein is CAIRGRTGFNTEAFF.

This clone was picked up a small number of times. The chain has TRBV7-9 and TRBJ1-2; D is possibly TRBD1 (6 bases). Trimming removed 1 base at V and 13 bases at J, with 10 bases between. CDR1 and CDR2 from the germline V gene are SEHNR and FQNEAQ (reference sequence). The length of the CDR3 is 11 residues. CDR3 sequence (DNA): TGTGCCAGCAGCTTAGACAGGGCAGTCACCTTC. Its protein product is CASSLDRAVTF.

The rearrangement uses TRBV7-2 and TRBJ2-7; tentative D call: TRBD1 (7 bases). This CDR3 is built from 17 residues. Germline CDR1 reads SGHTA; CDR2 reads FQGNSA. Trimming took off 1 base at V and 0 bases at J, with 16 bases between the two ends. The CDR3 DNA reads TGTGCCAGCAGCTTAGAGGGGGCGGCGGGGAGCTCCTACGAGCAGTACTTC. It codes for CASSLEGAAGSSYEQYF.

This clone was counted many times. The chain is built from TRBV14 and TRBJ2-3; 15 nucleotides align to TRBD2. CDR1 is SGHDN and CDR2 is FVKESK in the germline V gene. Trimming at V came to 4 bases and at J to 4 bases, leaving 3 bases not matched to a gene. CDR3 length: 16 residues. CDR3 loop: CASSPWTSGRADTQYF. CDR3 nucleotide sequence: TGTGCCAGCAGCCCGTGGACTAGCGGGAGGGCAGATACGCAGTATTTT. The variable domain in full, completed from reference TRBV14 and TRBJ2-3, reads EAGVTQFPSHSVIEKGQTVTLRCDPISGHDNLYWYRRVMGKEIKFLLHFVKESKQDESGMPNNRFLAERTGGTYSTLKVQPAELEDSGVYFCASSPWTSGRADTQYFGPGTRLTVL.

V and J are TRBV6-5 and TRBJ2-3, with TRBD1 as a possible D gene (6 bases). V was clipped by 4 bases and J by 15 bases, with 20 bases between them. This CDR3 has 13 amino acids. CDR1 is MNHEY and CDR2 is SVGAGI in the germline V gene. The CDR3 nucleotides read TGTGCCAGCAGTTCCGTTCGGAATGGCAGGGGATATTTT. Amino acid sequence: CASSSVRNGRGYF.

There are a few counts of this clone. The CDR3, as DNA: TGCGCCAGCAGCTTGGCCCCTGGAGGGGAGGAGACCCAGTACTTC. It encodes CASSLAPGGEETQYF. The chain couples TRBV5-1 to TRBJ2-5; maybe TRBD2 (6 bases). V lost 0 bases, J lost 5 bases, and 14 bases lay in between. The CDR3 extends over 15 amino acids. From germline, CDR1 is SGHRS and CDR2 YFSETQ.

On this clone itself: A read error may produce the germline difference seen at one junction end. V usage is TRBV7-7 and J usage is TRBJ2-5, with 7 bases lining up with TRBD2. The CDR3 length is 14 residues. Germline CDR1 is SSHAT and CDR2 is FNYEAQ (reference sequence). The DNA of the CDR3 is TGTGCTAGCAGCCTCGGGGGGAGGGAAGAGACCCAGTACTTC. Its translation is CASSLGGREETQYF.

The chain joins TRBV7-3 to TRBJ2-2; D is undetermined. Looked up from germline, CDR1 is SGHTA and CDR2 is FQGTGA. The CDR3 has 12 residues. Trimming took 5 bases from V and 6 from J, leaving 7 bases between them. The CDR3 nucleotides are TGTGCCAGCAGCGAGTACGCCGGGGAGCTGTTTTTT. It codes for CASSEYAGELFF.

The chain carries TRBV11-3 and TRBJ1-4; no clear D gene. Germline V gene data show CDR1 as SGHNT and CDR2 as YENEEA. V was clipped by 5 bases and J by 8 bases, with 15 bases between them. This CDR3 is built from 14 residues. The CDR3 DNA reads as TGTGCCAGCAGCCCGACGCGGGTGGTAGAAAAACTGTTTTTT. Amino acids: CASSPTRVVEKLFF.

This clone has a handful of counts. The chain links TRBV9 to TRBJ1-5; D remains ambiguous. Looked up from germline, CDR1 is SGDLS and CDR2 is YYNGEE. The V gene lost 0 bases and the J gene lost 0 bases, with 7 bases spanning the gap. CDR3 length: 15 amino acids. For the CDR3, the DNA is TGTGCCAGCAGCGTAGTGGGAGATAGCAATCAGCCCCAGCATTTT. Translated: CASSVVGDSNQPQHF.

The chain couples TRBV7-2 to TRBJ2-7; 9 nucleotides match TRBD1. In germline, CDR1 is SGHTA, CDR2 FQGNSA. This CDR3 contains 13 residues. V was clipped by 5 bases and J by 5 bases; unmatched bases: 4. In DNA, the CDR3 is TGTGCCAGCAGCAGACAGGGGGGAGACGAGCAGTACTTC. Residues: CASSRQGGDEQYF.

This CDR3 is CASRQAGGPGNEQFF. The DNA for the CDR3 is TGTGCCAGCAGACAAGCGGGGGGGCCGGGTAATGAGCAGTTCTTC. The rearrangement links TRBV7-2 to TRBJ2-1, with TRBD2 matching 10 bases. V lost 6 bases, J lost 7 bases, and 9 bases stayed unmatched. Germline V gene sequence: CDR1 SGHTA, CDR2 FQGNSA. The CDR3 has 15 amino acids. Supplemented by reference TRBV7-2 and TRBJ2-1, the full variable domain reads GAGVSQSPSNKVTEKGKDVELRCDPISGHTALYWYRQSLGQGLEFLIYFQGNSAPDKSGLPSDRFSAERTGGSVSTLTIQRTQQEDSAVYLCASRQAGGPGNEQFFGPGTRLTVL.

This clone occurred a few times. This rearrangement joins TRBV10-3 to TRBJ2-2; D is unclear. Trimming pared 7 bases from V and 3 bases from J, leaving 12 bases between. The length of the CDR3 is 14 residues. Germline V CDR1 and CDR2: ENHRY, SYGVKD. The CDR3 reads CAITEESYTGELFF. The DNA of the CDR3 is TGTGCCATCACCGAGGAGTCTTACACCGGGGAGCTGTTTTTT.

The chain links TRBV5-1 to TRBJ2-1; 9 bases fit TRBD2. CDR3 length equals 15 residues. Germline values: CDR1 SGHRS, CDR2 YFSETQ. Trimming cost V 4 bases and J 3 bases; bases outside gene matches: 5. The CDR3 DNA reads TGCGCCAGCAGCAATCTAGCGGGAAACTACAATGAGCAGTTCTTC. Encoded protein: CASSNLAGNYNEQFF.

The rearrangement uses TRBV28 and TRBJ1-6; TRBD1 might be the D (5 bases). The ends were cut back, 4 bases at V and 0 bases at J, with 10 bases in the middle. Germline CDR1 is MDHEN and CDR2 is SYDVKM. The CDR3 has 16 amino acids. CDR3 sequence reads: CASSSSDSSYNSPLHF. The CDR3 bases are TGTGCCAGCAGTTCTTCAGACAGCTCCTATAATTCACCCCTCCACTTT.